The entry below describes one TCR beta chain. This clonotype was seen many times. Its recognized antigen is unknown. Base qualities are not provided; no much larger clone lies one nucleotide away. This entry comes from a study of glioma-infiltrating T cells (dated by TCRdb to about 2016). In terms of the full investigation: TCR alpha- and beta-chain repertoires were sequenced from glioma tissue, non-neoplastic brain tissue and matched peripheral blood mononuclear cells. Each tissue-infiltrating repertoire was compared with the same patient's peripheral blood repertoire to measure divergence between tissue and blood T-cell populations. Three low-grade glioma patients, roughly eight primary glioblastoma patients, and three non-glioma patients who contributed non-neoplastic brain tissue made up the paired cohort. General findings and caveats noted by the study authors: VJ-independent divergence between tissue and blood was below expectation in non-neoplastic patients but above expectation in all gliomas, especially low-grade gliomas. Group comparisons rested on small numbers: three non-neoplastic, three low-grade glioma and eight glioblastoma patients. Tissue and blood shared very few CDR3 sequences, a result attributed to high CDR3 diversity and limited sampling.

V is pared back by 3 bases and J by 4 bases, with 10 bases lying between the germline termini. The CDR3 sequence holds 13 residues, the cysteine and phenylalanine included. Just the 39-base CDR3 DNA is kept, in frame starting at base 1. From the germline V gene, CDR1 is MDHEN and CDR2 is SYDVKM. TCR alpha and beta CDR3 regions were amplified with the iRepertoire nested amplicon-rescue multiplex PCR (arm-PCR) platform from RNA. For one-step reverse transcription and amplification, roughly 100-450 ng of tissue mRNA or PBMC total RNA was used as input. After bead purification, a secondary multiplex PCR added Illumina adapters, and libraries were gel-purified between 200 and 400 bp. Demultiplexing relied on internal 6-nucleotide barcodes carried by the libraries. Sequencing of the libraries was done on an Illumina MiSeq using 2x220 or 2x250 nucleotide paired-end reads. Regarding the original processing steps: Paired reads were merged using FLASH 1.2.11 and were aligned to the GRCh37 human genome using BWA-MEM, after which TRA and TRB reads were extracted. An IMGT-derived reference of cassette sequences and CDR3 motifs, with pseudogenes included, was used for V and J assignment. Reads were translated in three frames, and productive CDR3s were defined as those with a C...FGXG motif and no stop codons. Unique combinations of V-J cassette pair and CDR3 amino acid sequence were defined as clonotypes. Filtering of reads was based on Hamming distance, with the threshold set by the sequence error rate of each sample in mapped regions. TCRdb passed the public sequencing reads through fastp at Q25 and MiXCR, retaining productive beta sequences. Rows matching on CDR3 protein sequence are summarized as one entry with the most common DNA and genes. TCRdb, not the authors, supplied the V and J calls. The sample table records approximately 45,000 distinct CDR3 sequences; about a fifth of these occur just once. The biggest ten clones account for around 6.3% of the sample.

This TCR came from a human donor with low-grade glioma or glioblastoma, undergoing nonglioma brain surgery, or in good health (not recorded which). The specimen sequenced was glioma tissue, nonneoplastic brain tissue, or PBMCs (not recorded which). The receptor chain draws on TRBV28 and TRBJ2-7; there is no confident call for the D gene. In nucleotide form, the sequence is TGTGCCAGCAGTTTCACTGGTGGGTACGAGCAGTACTTC. Its protein product is CASSFTGGYEQYF.